The subject of this entry is one T cell receptor (beta chain). The data were taken from a study of technical replicates of blood from a few donors. This table comes from immunoSEQ multiplex PCR, and its TCRdb copy is limited to in-frame clones, with some not included. Of around 92,000 clones listed, approximately 95% were seen once; the top ten hold approximately 0.2%. The CDR3 has 12 residues. Trimming removed 3 bases from V and 5 bases from J; junction bases left unmatched: 4. CDR1 and CDR2 from the germline V gene are GTSNPN and SVGIG (reference sequence). The material sequenced was T cells isolated from PBMCs. The rearrangement joins TRBV30 to TRBJ2-7, with 7 bases identical to TRBD2. This TCR was sampled from a human donor in good health. The CDR3 DNA reads as TGTGCCTGGAGACTAGCGACTAACGAGCAGTACTTC. The encoded protein is CAWRLATNEQYF. Looking up the rest from reference TRBV30 and TRBJ2-7 gives the full variable domain: SQTIHQWPATLVQPVGSPLSLECTVEGTSNPNLYWYRQAAGRGLQLLFYSVGIGQISSEVPQNLSASRPQDRQFILSSKKLLLSDSGFYLCAWRLATNEQYFGPGTRLTVT.